The source of this T cell receptor beta chain is a study of cytomegalovirus exposure and HLA in healthy donors. Study overall: The 110 or so validation repertoires used the same platform as the roughly 610 first-cohort repertoires, a later analysis reported.

General study results and limits: Under in vitro conditions, three CMV-associated chains were confirmed as specific for CMV antigens. Altogether, about 160 TCR beta chains were recorded as cytomegalovirus-associated.

As for this clone: Its antigen is not known.

Here immunoSEQ multiplex PCR was the method, and the copy in TCRdb shows in-frame clones only, minus some. The table has about 98,000 clones, roughly 85% seen once. The CDR3 consists of 15 residues. The ends were cut back, 4 bases at V and 2 bases at J, with 10 bases in the middle. CDR1 SGHDT and CDR2 YYEEEE come from the germline V gene. This clonotype originated in a woman aged 30 to 39 in good health and CMV-seronegative. This chain joins TRBV5-6 and TRBJ2-6, with D maybe TRBD1 (6 bases). Source material: PBMCs. The DNA for the CDR3 is TGTGCCAGCAGCGCGCAGGGGACTGGGGCCAACGTCCTGACTTTC. Protein product: CASSAQGTGANVLTF.